The TCR beta chain described here comes from a study of siplizumab effects on memory and regulatory T cells. Study-wide results and limits: It was never confirmed that proliferating Tregs from siplizumab cultures were suppressive. Contribution to the alloresponse seemed major for naive T cells, which also seemed more diverse than memory cells. Significantly reduced by siplizumab was the cumulative frequency of alloreactive sequences, namely those traceable to unstimulated CD4+ memory cells.

Clones were read by immunoSEQ multiplex PCR, and TCRdb kept only the in-frame ones, dropping some. The table shows under 100,000 clones, with over 80% occurring only once. About this clone: Its antigen is not identified.

The receptor's source is a human donor in good health. What was sequenced was Tregs sorted from blood.

The CDR3 DNA reads as TGTGCCAGCAGTTTAGCGAATCGACAGGATTCACCCCTCCACTTT. It is translated as CASSLANRQDSPLHF. The rearrangement links TRBV28 to TRBJ1-6; tentatively, D is TRBD1 (6 bases). Trimming removed 2 bases from V and 8 bases from J, with 13 bases in between. Germline V gene data show CDR1 as MDHEN and CDR2 as SYDVKM. This CDR3 contains 15 residues.